This T cell receptor beta chain was obtained from a study of glioma-infiltrating T cells after dendritic cell vaccination. Findings and caveats of the study: Longer survival after dendritic cell vaccination followed higher pretreatment TIL content.

Selection required adequate fresh-frozen tumor tissue plus more than two years' survival data. Blood PBMC samples: pre-vaccination, two weeks post third vaccination, and at tumor progression. Points on this clone: Its antigen is as yet unknown.

The repertoire was sequenced with immunoSEQ multiplex PCR; TCRdb's copy has only in-frame clones and lacks some. The sample lists roughly 100,000 clones, about four fifths occurring once. Germline CDR1 is SGHNT and CDR2 is YENEEA. This CDR3 contains 18 residues. Germline trimming cut 0 bases from V and 0 bases from J; bases unmatched to any gene: 5. The rearrangement joins TRBV11-3 to TRBJ2-3; 11 bases map to TRBD2. This clonotype was sampled from a human donor with glioblastoma. The sequences come from blood, collected before dendritic cell vaccination. The CDR3 here is CASSLEPGLAESTDTQYF. Here the CDR3 DNA reads TGTGCCAGCAGCTTAGAGCCGGGACTAGCGGAGAGCACAGATACGCAGTATTTT.